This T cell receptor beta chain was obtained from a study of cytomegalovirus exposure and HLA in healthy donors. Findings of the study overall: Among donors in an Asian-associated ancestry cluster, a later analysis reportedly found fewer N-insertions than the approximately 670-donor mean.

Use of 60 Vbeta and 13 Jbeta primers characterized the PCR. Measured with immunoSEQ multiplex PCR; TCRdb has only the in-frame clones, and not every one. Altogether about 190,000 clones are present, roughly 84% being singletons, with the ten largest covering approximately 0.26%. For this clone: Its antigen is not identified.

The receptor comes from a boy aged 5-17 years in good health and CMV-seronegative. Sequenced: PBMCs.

As DNA, the CDR3 is TGTGCCAGCAGTCCAGGAAGGGGACAGCCCCAGCATTTT. The encoded protein is CASSPGRGQPQHF. V is TRBV27 and J is TRBJ1-5; D might be TRBD1 (5 bases). With 5 bases removed from V and 7 bases from J, the gap between germline ends came to 12 bases. Per the germline V gene, CDR1 is MNHEY and CDR2 is SMNVEV (reference sequence). This CDR3 is built from 13 residues.